One sample yielded the 21 T cell receptor beta chains listed below, sequenced in a study of spatial heterogeneity in lung cancer. As for time point: blood at routine non-recurrence follow-up after resection. A single record per CDR3 protein comes from TCRdb applying MiXCR to the 5' RACE reads. The sample holds some 41,000 distinct CDR3 sequences, under 12% seen once. The sequencing used PBMCs, collected at follow-up. The origin of the receptors is a female donor with early-stage non-small cell lung cancer.

The V and J genes are TRBV9 and TRBJ1-1, with D perhaps TRBD1 (5 bases). V was pared by 10 bases and J by 3 bases, with 13 bases between. Looked up from germline, CDR1 is SGDLS and CDR2 is YYNGEE. CDR3 length equals 12 residues. CDR3: CASGDSYTEAFF. DNA for the CDR3: TGTGCCTCCGGCGACAGCTACACTGAAGCTTTCTTT.

The gene calls are TRBV7-8 and TRBJ2-1; possible D gene TRBD2, 6 bases. V lost 6 bases, J lost 16 bases, and 19 bases lay in between. Germline-derived CDR1 and CDR2 are SGHVS and FQNEAQ. This CDR3 is 12 amino acids long. In nucleotides, the CDR3 is TGTGCCAGCAGTTTACACCCGGGACTGCCATTCTTC. Translating gives CASSLHPGLPFF.

This clonotype was seen repeatedly, ten times or more. The chain is built from TRBV20-1 and TRBJ1-1; TRBD1 aligns across 8 bases. Germline CDR1 is DFQATT and CDR2 is SNEGSKA (reference sequence). This CDR3 is 11 amino acids long. V trimming: 5 bases; J trimming: 4 bases; junction bases outside the gene matches: 0. Written as DNA, the CDR3 is TGCAGTGCTGACAGGGGCACTGAAGCTTTCTTT. It encodes CSADRGTEAFF.

This clonotype has at least ten counts. This rearrangement joins TRBV19 to TRBJ2-3; D is unresolved. Germline CDR1 reads LNHDA; CDR2 reads SQIVND (reference sequence). V lost 6 bases and J lost 0, with 13 bases in between. CDR3 length: 15 amino acids. Here the CDR3 reads CASSQQETSTDTQYF. In nucleotides, the CDR3 is TGTGCCAGTAGCCAGCAAGAGACTAGCACAGATACGCAGTATTTT.

This clonotype was recorded many times. The chain recombines TRBV6-2 or TRBV6-3 with TRBJ2-5; 12 nucleotides align to TRBD2. Germline values: CDR1 MNHEY, CDR2 SVGEGT. V lost 5 bases to trimming and J lost 4 bases; unmatched junction nucleotides: 5. The CDR3 length is 15 residues. The CDR3 bases are TGTGCCAGCAGTCCACTAGCGGGGGGAGGAGAGACCCAGTACTTC. Its protein is CASSPLAGGGETQYF.

The J gene is TRBJ1-3, the V gene TRBV7-8; 8 nucleotides match TRBD1. Germline V gives CDR1 SGHVS, CDR2 FQNEAQ. V lost 1 base to trimming and J lost 4 bases; unmatched junction nucleotides: 3. The CDR3 has 15 amino acids. The CDR3 DNA sequence: TGTGCCAGCAGCTTAGGCAGGGGGCGAGGAAACACCATATATTTT. Its protein product is CASSLGRGRGNTIYF.

The rearrangement links TRBV4-3 to TRBJ2-4; possibly TRBD2 for D (5 bases). The CDR3 is 15 residues long. Germline V CDR1 and CDR2: LGHNA, YSLEER. With 0 bases removed from V and 2 bases from J, the gap between germline ends came to 8 bases. CDR3 sequence reads: CASSQDRGTKNIQYF. The DNA of the CDR3 is TGCGCCAGCAGCCAAGATCGGGGAACCAAAAACATTCAGTACTTC.

This clonotype is labeled as medium-sized (0.01 to 0.1%). The chain couples TRBV12-3 or TRBV12-4 to TRBJ2-7, with TRBD1 matching over 7 bases. V was pared by 5 bases and J by 2 bases, with 3 bases of the junction left unmatched. This CDR3 comprises 13 residues. The CDR3 DNA reads as TGTGCCAGCAGTCGAGGGACAGCCTACGAGCAGTACTTC. It specifies CASSRGTAYEQYF.

The chain combines TRBV2 with TRBJ2-6; D not certain. The V gene's germline CDR1 is SNHLY and CDR2 FYNNEI. The V end was cut by 7 bases, the J end by 2 bases, with 3 bases between. This CDR3 is 12 amino acids long. The CDR3 spells CASKPGANVLTF. CDR3 bases: TGTGCCAGCAAGCCTGGGGCCAACGTCCTGACTTTC.

The table lists this clonotype with many counts. This chain connects TRBV20-1 to TRBJ2-7; D gene ambiguous. The germline gives CDR1 DFQATT, CDR2 SNEGSKA (reference sequence). The CDR3 has 13 residues. V lost 1 base and J 2 bases, leaving 9 bases between the germline ends. For the CDR3, the DNA is TGCAGTGCTAGAGCCGGGCTTGCCTACGAGCAGTACTTC. This gives the protein CSARAGLAYEQYF.

This clonotype appeared many times. The chain is built from TRBV5-1 and TRBJ2-4, with D unclear. V lost 0 bases and J lost 1, with 11 bases in between. CDR1 is SGHRS, CDR2 YFSETQ, per germline. The CDR3 runs to 16 residues. The CDR3 protein is CASSLGADWAKNIQYF. CDR3 coding DNA: TGCGCCAGCAGCTTGGGGGCTGACTGGGCCAAAAACATTCAGTACTTC.

This clonotype was detected many times. The chain joins TRBV5-1 to TRBJ2-6, with 9 positions matching TRBD1. The CDR3 is made up of 18 amino acids. Per the germline V gene, CDR1 is SGHRS and CDR2 is YFSETQ. With V trimmed by 3 bases and J by 1 base, 8 bases remained unmatched. This chain's CDR3 is CASSSTGQGLSGANVLTF. CDR3 nucleotide sequence: TGCGCCAGCAGCTCCACGGGACAGGGTTTGTCTGGGGCCAACGTCCTGACTTTC.

This clonotype showed up many times. This chain's CDR3 is CSVGTPDSNQPQHF. The CDR3 DNA reads TGCAGCGTTGGAACCCCCGATAGCAATCAGCCCCAGCATTTT. The chain links TRBV29-1 to TRBJ1-5; D uncertain. The V gene lost 4 bases and the J gene lost 0 bases, with 10 bases spanning the gap. The CDR3 length is 14 residues. Germline loops: CDR1 SQVTM, CDR2 ANQGSEA.

At least ten counts were recorded for this clonotype. This chain links TRBV27 with TRBJ2-1; D uncertain. V shed 1 base and J shed 12 bases, with 10 bases lying between them. The CDR3 covers 12 residues. Germline values: CDR1 MNHEY, CDR2 SMNVEV (reference sequence). The CDR3 sequence: CASSLWGSGQFF. For the CDR3, the DNA is TGTGCCAGCAGTTTATGGGGAAGTGGGCAGTTCTTC.

This clonotype showed up many times. The J gene is TRBJ2-5, the V gene TRBV5-8; 11 bases line up with TRBD1. Germline lookup yields CDR1 SGHTS and CDR2 YDEGEE. This CDR3 comprises 15 residues. Losses at the gene ends were 4 bases for V and 2 bases for J; bases not matched to a gene: 4. The CDR3 DNA is TGTGCCAGCAGCCTGGGGGACAGGGGGCAAGAGACCCAGTACTTC. Translation gives CASSLGDRGQETQYF.

This clonotype was observed a few times. V is TRBV29-1 and J is TRBJ1-2, with D perhaps matching TRBD1 (6 bases). This CDR3 has 13 residues. Deletions cut 4 bases from V and 4 bases from J, with 13 bases between. Germline values: CDR1 SQVTM, CDR2 ANQGSEA. The CDR3 DNA is TGCAGCGTTGGGAGCAGGGGAGGCTATGGCTACACCTTC. Its protein product is CSVGSRGGYGYTF.

There are a few counts of this clonotype. This chain joins TRBV28 and TRBJ1-2, with 9 bases identical to TRBD1. The trim removed 6 bases at V and 0 bases at J, leaving 2 bases unmatched. The CDR3 totals 14 residues. Per germline, CDR1 MDHEN and CDR2 SYDVKM. CDR3 coding DNA: TGTGCCAGCAGGGGACAGGGAGCTAACTATGGCTACACCTTC. This sequence encodes CASRGQGANYGYTF.

The sample holds many counts of this clonotype. The rearrangement links TRBV10-2 to TRBJ1-3; D unresolved. Germline V gene data show CDR1 as WSHSY and CDR2 as SAAADI. The CDR3 sequence is 15 residues long. Trimming shortened V by 6 bases and J by 7 bases, and 19 bases separated the two germline ends. In nucleotides, the CDR3 is TGCGCCAGCAGAGGGAACCCTCCTAACGGGAACACCATATATTTT. This gives the protein CASRGNPPNGNTIYF.

CDR3 bases: TGTGCCAGTGGCACCCCGAGGGGGGGATGGGGAGAGACCCAGTACTTC. As protein: CASGTPRGGWGETQYF. The chain employs TRBV7-8 and TRBJ2-5; D possibly corresponds to TRBD2 (7 bases). V dropped 9 bases and J dropped 4 bases, with 24 bases sitting between them. This CDR3 comprises 16 residues. The germline V gene encodes CDR1 SGHVS and CDR2 FQNEAQ. The full variable domain, in which reference TRBV7-8 and TRBJ2-5 provide the parts outside the CDR3, is GAGVSQSPRYKVAKRGQDVALRCDPISGHVSLFWYQQALGQGPEFLTYFQNEAQLDKSGLPSDRFFAERPEGSVSTLKIQRTQQEDSAVYLCASGTPRGGWGETQYFGPGTRLLVL.

This clonotype appeared many times. CDR3 in DNA: TGCAGTGCTAGGGGTCCAAATCAGCCCCAGCATTTT. It translates to CSARGPNQPQHF. The genes are TRBV20-1 and TRBJ1-5; the D is unclear. This CDR3 spans 12 amino acids. V was clipped by 3 bases and J by 4 bases, with 7 bases between them. CDR1 is DFQATT and CDR2 is SNEGSKA in the germline V gene (reference sequence).

This clonotype occurred a few times. The V call is TRBV7-8, the J call TRBJ2-1, with 10 bases fitting TRBD1. CDR1 and CDR2 from the germline V gene are SGHVS and FQNEAQ. J lost 8 bases, V lost 4 bases, and 14 bases had no gene match. CDR3 length: 17 residues. The CDR3: CASSSLDRGRGLDEQFF. Here the CDR3 DNA reads TGTGCCAGCAGCTCGCTCGACAGGGGGCGAGGTTTGGATGAGCAGTTCTTC.